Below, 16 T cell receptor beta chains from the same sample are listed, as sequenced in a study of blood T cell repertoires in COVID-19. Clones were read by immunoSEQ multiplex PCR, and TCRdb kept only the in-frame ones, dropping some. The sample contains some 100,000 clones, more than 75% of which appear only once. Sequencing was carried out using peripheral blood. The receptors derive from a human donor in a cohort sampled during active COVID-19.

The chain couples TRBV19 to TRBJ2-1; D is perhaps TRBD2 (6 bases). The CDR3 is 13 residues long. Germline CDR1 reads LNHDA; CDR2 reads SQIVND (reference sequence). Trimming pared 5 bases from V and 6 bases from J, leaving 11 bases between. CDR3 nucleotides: TGTGCCAGTAGTGCCCTGGAGGGCAATGAGCAGTTCTTC. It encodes CASSALEGNEQFF.

CDR3 coding DNA: TGTGCCAGCAGCCAGGGCCCCGGGGGCTACACCTTC. Its translation is CASSQGPGGYTF. This chain joins TRBV12-3 or TRBV12-4 and TRBJ1-2; perhaps TRBD1 as D (5 bases). V lost 6 bases and J 8 bases, leaving 13 bases between the germline ends. This CDR3 has 12 residues.

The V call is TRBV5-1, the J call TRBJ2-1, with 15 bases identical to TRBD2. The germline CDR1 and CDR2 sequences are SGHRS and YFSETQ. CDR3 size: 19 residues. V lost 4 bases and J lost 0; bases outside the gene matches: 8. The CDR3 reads CASSKGLAGGRSSYNEQFF. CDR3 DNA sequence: TGCGCCAGCAGCAAAGGACTAGCGGGGGGGCGTAGCTCCTACAATGAGCAGTTCTTC.

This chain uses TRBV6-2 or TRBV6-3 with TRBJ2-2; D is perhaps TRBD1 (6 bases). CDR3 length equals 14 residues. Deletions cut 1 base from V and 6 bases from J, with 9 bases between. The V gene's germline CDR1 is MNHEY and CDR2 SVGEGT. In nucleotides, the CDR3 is TGTGCCAGCAGTTACTTAGAGGGGGCCGGGGAGCTGTTTTTT. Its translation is CASSYLEGAGELFF.

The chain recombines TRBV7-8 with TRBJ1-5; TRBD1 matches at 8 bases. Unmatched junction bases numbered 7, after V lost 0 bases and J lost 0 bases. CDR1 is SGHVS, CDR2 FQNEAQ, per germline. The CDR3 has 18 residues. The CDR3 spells CASSLAQGAGSSNQPQHF. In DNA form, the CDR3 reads TGTGCCAGCAGCTTAGCGCAGGGGGCAGGGAGTAGCAATCAGCCCCAGCATTTT.

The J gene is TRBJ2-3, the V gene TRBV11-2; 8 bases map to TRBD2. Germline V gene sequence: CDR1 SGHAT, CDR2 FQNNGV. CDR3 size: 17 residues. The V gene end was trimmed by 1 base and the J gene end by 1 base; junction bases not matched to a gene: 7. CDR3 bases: TGTGCCAGCAGCTTAGGACTAGCGAAGAGGGGCACAGATACGCAGTATTTT. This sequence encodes CASSLGLAKRGTDTQYF.

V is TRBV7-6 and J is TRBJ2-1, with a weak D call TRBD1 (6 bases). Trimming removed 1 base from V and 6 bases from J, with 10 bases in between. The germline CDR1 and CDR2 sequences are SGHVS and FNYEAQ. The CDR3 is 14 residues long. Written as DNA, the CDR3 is TGTGCCAGCAGCTTAGACAGGGATATCAATGAGCAGTTCTTC. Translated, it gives CASSLDRDINEQFF.

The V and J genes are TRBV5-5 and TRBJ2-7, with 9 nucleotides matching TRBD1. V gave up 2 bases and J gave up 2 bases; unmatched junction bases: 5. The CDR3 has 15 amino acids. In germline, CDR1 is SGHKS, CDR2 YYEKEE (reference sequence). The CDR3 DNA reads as TGTGCCAGCAGCTTCGGACAGGGGCTCGCCTACGAGCAGTACTTC. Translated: CASSFGQGLAYEQYF.

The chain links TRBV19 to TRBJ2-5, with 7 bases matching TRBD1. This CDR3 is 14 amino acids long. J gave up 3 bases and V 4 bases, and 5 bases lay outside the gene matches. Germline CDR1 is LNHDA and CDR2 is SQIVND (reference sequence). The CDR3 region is CASSRTDREETQYF. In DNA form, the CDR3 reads TGTGCCAGTAGTAGAACCGACAGGGAAGAGACCCAGTACTTC. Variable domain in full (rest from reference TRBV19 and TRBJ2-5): DGGITQSPKYLFRKEGQNVTLSCEQNLNHDAMYWYRQDPGQGLRLIYYSQIVNDFQKGDIAEGYSVSREKKESFPLTVTSAQKNPTAFYLCASSRTDREETQYFGPGTRLLVL.

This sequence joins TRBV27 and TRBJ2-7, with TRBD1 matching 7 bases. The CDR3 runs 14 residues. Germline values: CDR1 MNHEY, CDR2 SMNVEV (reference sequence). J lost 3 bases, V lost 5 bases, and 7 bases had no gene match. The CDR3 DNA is TGTGCCAGCAGTAGACAGGGTTGGAACTACGAGCAGTACTTC. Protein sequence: CASSRQGWNYEQYF.

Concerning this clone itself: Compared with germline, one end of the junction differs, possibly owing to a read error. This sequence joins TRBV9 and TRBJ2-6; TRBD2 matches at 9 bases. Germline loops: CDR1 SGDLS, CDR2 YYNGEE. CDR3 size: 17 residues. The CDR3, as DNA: TGTGCCAGCACCGTAGGCGGGGGGGCATCCGGGGCCAACGTCCTGACTTTC. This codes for CASTVGGGASGANVLTF.

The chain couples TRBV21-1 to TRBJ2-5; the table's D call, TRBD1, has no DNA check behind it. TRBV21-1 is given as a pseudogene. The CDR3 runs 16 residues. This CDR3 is CASSKGTRGNQETQYF. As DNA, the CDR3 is TGTGCCAGCAGCAAAGGCACCAGGGGGAACCAAGAGACCCAGTACTTC.

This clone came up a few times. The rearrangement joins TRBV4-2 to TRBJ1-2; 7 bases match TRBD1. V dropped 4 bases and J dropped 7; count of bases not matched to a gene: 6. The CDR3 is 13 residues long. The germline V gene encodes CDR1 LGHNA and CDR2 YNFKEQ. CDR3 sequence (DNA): TGTGCCAGCAGCCTCACAGGGGAGCTTGGCTACACCTTC. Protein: CASSLTGELGYTF.

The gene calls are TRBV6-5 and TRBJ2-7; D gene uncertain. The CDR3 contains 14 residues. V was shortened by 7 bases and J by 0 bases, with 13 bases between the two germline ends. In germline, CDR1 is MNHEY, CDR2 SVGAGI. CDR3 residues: CASMETVSSYEQYF. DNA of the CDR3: TGTGCCAGCATGGAGACGGTTAGCTCCTACGAGCAGTACTTC.

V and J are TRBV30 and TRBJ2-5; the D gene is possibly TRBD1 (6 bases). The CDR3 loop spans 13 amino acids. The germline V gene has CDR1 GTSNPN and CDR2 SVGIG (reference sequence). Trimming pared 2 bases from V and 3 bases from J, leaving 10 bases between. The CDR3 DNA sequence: TGTGCCTGGAGTTTACAGGGAGAAGAGACCCAGTACTTC. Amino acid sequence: CAWSLQGEETQYF.

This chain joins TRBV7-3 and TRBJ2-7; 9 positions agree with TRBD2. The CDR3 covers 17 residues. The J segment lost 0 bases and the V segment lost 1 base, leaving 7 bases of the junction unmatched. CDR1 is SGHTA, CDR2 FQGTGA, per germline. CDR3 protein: CASSLKASGINSYEQYF. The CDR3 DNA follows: TGTGCCAGCAGCTTAAAAGCTAGCGGGATAAACTCCTACGAGCAGTACTTC.